The rows below give T cell receptor beta chains drawn from one sample of a study of blood T cell repertoires in COVID-19. The assay was immunoSEQ multiplex PCR, and TCRdb's table has in-frame clones only and misses some. The sample carries about 11,000 clones, nearly 90% recorded once. The sequenced material came from peripheral blood. The receptors stem from a man aged 25 to 45 with active or convalescent COVID-19. CDR3s include the opening cysteine and the closing phenylalanine or tryptophan. The order of the fields is V gene, J gene, D gene, clone size, CDR3 protein, CDR3 DNA. The D gene is left open where the match is weak. Size is omitted from some rows. Given values are once, few, many or a class for expanded clones.

v_call: TRBV6-5
j_call: TRBJ2-2
d_call: TRBD1
clone_size: NA
cdr3_aa: CASSYSEQGATGELFF
cdr3_nt: TGTGCCAGCAGTTACTCGGAGCAGGGGGCCACCGGGGAGCTGTTTTTT

v_call: TRBV19
j_call: TRBJ2-2
d_call: NA
clone_size: few
cdr3_aa: CASSIRTPNTGELFF
cdr3_nt: TGTGCCAGTAGTATAAGGACACCGAACACCGGGGAGCTGTTTTTT

v_call: TRBV7-2
j_call: TRBJ2-2
d_call: TRBD2
clone_size: NA
cdr3_aa: CASTTSGGAIGELFF
cdr3_nt: TGTGCCAGCACTACTAGCGGGGGGGCCATCGGGGAGCTGTTTTTT

v_call: TRBV6-1
j_call: TRBJ2-1
d_call: TRBD2
clone_size: once
cdr3_aa: CASSEHTGGPDNEQFF
cdr3_nt: TGTGCCAGCAGTGAGCACACGGGGGGGCCTGACAATGAGCAGTTCTTC

v_call: TRBV30
j_call: TRBJ2-1
d_call: TRBD2
clone_size: few
cdr3_aa: CAWAFSSGNEQFF
cdr3_nt: TGTGCCTGGGCCTTTTCTAGCGGTAATGAGCAGTTCTTC

v_call: TRBV3-1/TRBV3-2
j_call: TRBJ2-3
d_call: TRBD2
clone_size: NA
cdr3_aa: CASSQDSSGSPPLTDTQYF
cdr3_nt: TGTGCCAGCAGCCAAGATTCTAGCGGGTCGCCCCCCCTCACAGATACGCAGTATTTT

v_call: TRBV3-1/TRBV3-2
j_call: TRBJ2-5
d_call: NA
clone_size: NA
cdr3_aa: CASSQGATETQYF
cdr3_nt: TGTGCCAGCAGCCAAGGTGCTACTGAGACCCAGTACTTC

v_call: TRBV7-7
j_call: TRBJ2-1
d_call: NA
clone_size: few
cdr3_aa: CASSKDRVNNEQFF
cdr3_nt: TGTGCCAGCAGCAAGGACAGAGTCAACAATGAGCAGTTCTTC

v_call: TRBV5-4
j_call: TRBJ2-5
d_call: TRBD2
clone_size: NA
cdr3_aa: CASKDSGGETQYF
cdr3_nt: TGTGCCAGCAAGGATAGCGGGGGAGAGACCCAGTACTTC

v_call: TRBV5-1
j_call: TRBJ2-3
d_call: TRBD2
clone_size: NA
cdr3_aa: CASSSLAGGQDTQYF
cdr3_nt: TGCGCCAGCAGCTCCCTAGCGGGGGGGCAAGATACGCAGTATTTT

v_call: TRBV6-5
j_call: TRBJ2-3
d_call: TRBD1
clone_size: NA
cdr3_aa: CASTLDRELTDTQYF
cdr3_nt: TGTGCCAGCACCTTAGACAGGGAGCTCACAGATACGCAGTATTTT

v_call: TRBV7-3
j_call: TRBJ2-2
d_call: TRBD2
clone_size: NA
cdr3_aa: CASSLSPGGAFRGTGELFF
cdr3_nt: TGTGCCAGCAGCTTAAGCCCCGGGGGGGCCTTTAGGGGCACCGGGGAGCTGTTTTTT

v_call: TRBV29-1
j_call: TRBJ2-3
d_call: NA
clone_size: NA
cdr3_aa: CSVVSASTDTQYF
cdr3_nt: TGCAGCGTTGTGTCAGCGAGCACAGATACGCAGTATTTT

v_call: TRBV5-1
j_call: TRBJ2-3
d_call: NA
clone_size: NA
cdr3_aa: CASSLGEPSTDTQYF
cdr3_nt: TGCGCCAGCAGCTTGGGGGAGCCGTCCACAGATACGCAGTATTTT

v_call: TRBV9
j_call: TRBJ2-7
d_call: NA
clone_size: few
cdr3_aa: CASSVGEGGFSYEQYF
cdr3_nt: TGTGCCAGCAGCGTAGGGGAGGGGGGATTCTCCTACGAGCAGTACTTC

v_call: TRBV7-9
j_call: TRBJ2-2
d_call: TRBD1
clone_size: NA
cdr3_aa: CASSTRQGGTGELFF
cdr3_nt: TGTGCCAGCAGCACTCGACAGGGTGGCACCGGGGAGCTGTTTTTT

v_call: TRBV19
j_call: TRBJ1-5
d_call: NA
clone_size: once
cdr3_aa: CASRQTGDQPQHF
cdr3_nt: TGTGCCAGTAGACAAACGGGGGATCAGCCCCAGCATTTT

v_call: TRBV7-2
j_call: TRBJ1-1
d_call: NA
clone_size: NA
cdr3_aa: CASSTRTDRLSQAFF
cdr3_nt: TGTGCCAGCAGCACCCGGACAGATCGCCTTTCGCAGGCTTTCTTT

v_call: TRBV9
j_call: TRBJ1-2
d_call: NA
clone_size: few
cdr3_aa: CASSTQAYGYTF
cdr3_nt: TGTGCCAGCAGCACCCAGGCCTATGGCTACACCTTC

v_call: TRBV19
j_call: TRBJ1-4
d_call: TRBD1
clone_size: NA
cdr3_aa: CASSSRDSVNEKLFF
cdr3_nt: TGTGCCAGTAGCTCCAGGGACAGCGTTAATGAAAAACTGTTTTTT

v_call: TRBV29-1
j_call: TRBJ1-1
d_call: TRBD1
clone_size: NA
cdr3_aa: CSVLSRGQTEAFF
cdr3_nt: TGCAGCGTTCTCTCCAGGGGGCAAACTGAAGCTTTCTTT

v_call: TRBV6-5
j_call: TRBJ1-2
d_call: NA
clone_size: few
cdr3_aa: CASSTGDYGYTF
cdr3_nt: TGTGCCAGCAGCACAGGAGACTATGGCTACACCTTC

v_call: TRBV10-2
j_call: TRBJ2-5
d_call: NA
clone_size: NA
cdr3_aa: CASPDGGGGLGVETQYF
cdr3_nt: TGCGCCAGCCCCGACGGGGGCGGGGGATTGGGAGTAGAGACCCAGTACTTC

v_call: TRBV5-4
j_call: TRBJ1-6
d_call: NA
clone_size: NA
cdr3_aa: CASSSGNSYNSPLHF
cdr3_nt: TGTGCCAGCAGCTCCGGGAACTCCTATAATTCACCCCTCCACTTT